Presented here are 26 T cell receptor beta chains from one specimen sequenced in a study of tumor-infiltrating lymphocytes in oesophageal squamous cell carcinoma. TCRdb recomputed calls from the PCR reads with MiXCR, one row per CDR3 protein. This sample has 15,000 to 20,000 distinct CDR3 sequences, with around 46% found just once. The material sequenced was normal esophageal tissue next to the tumor. Every receptor here comes from a female donor with esophageal squamous cell carcinoma.

This clonotype was seen repeatedly, ten times or more. An end of the junction does not agree with germline; a read error may underlie this. V usage is TRBV28 and J usage is TRBJ1-1; D may be TRBD1 (5 bases). Germline CDR1 is MDHEN and CDR2 is SYDVKM. CDR3 length equals 16 residues. This CDR3 reads CASSPAQGRMNTEAFF. DNA for the CDR3: TGTGCCAGCAGCCCCGCCCAGGGAAGAATGAATACTGAAGCTTTCTTT.

CDR3 amino acids: CASSTLGQGTYEQYF. The DNA for the CDR3 is TGTGCCAGCAGCACCCTAGGACAGGGCACCTACGAGCAGTACTTC. This chain joins TRBV7-6 and TRBJ2-4, with 8 bases that match TRBD1. Gene TRBJ2-7 matches the end of the DNA better, so the J call may be wrong. The CDR3 contains 15 residues. From germline, CDR1 is SGHVS and CDR2 FNYEAQ.

This clonotype was seen more than once but under ten times. The chain employs TRBV4-2 and TRBJ2-3; no clear D gene. CDR3 length: 15 residues. CDR1 LGHNA and CDR2 YNFKEQ come from the germline V gene. Trimming took 0 bases from V and 4 from J, leaving 11 bases between them. In nucleotides, the CDR3 is TGTGCCAGCAGCCAAGATATGAGGAACCCAGATACGCAGTATTTT. This sequence encodes CASSQDMRNPDTQYF.

This chain connects TRBV7-6 to TRBJ2-6; 9 bases are shared with TRBD1. Trimming at V came to 5 bases and at J to 4 bases, leaving 6 bases not matched to a gene. The CDR3 has 16 amino acids. In germline, CDR1 is SGHVS, CDR2 FNYEAQ. The CDR3 region is CASSPATGGGANVLTF. For the CDR3, the DNA is TGTGCCAGCAGCCCCGCGACAGGGGGAGGGGCCAACGTCCTGACTTTC.

This sequence joins TRBV7-4 and TRBJ2-3; D is undetermined. The better agreement between TRBJ1-5 and the DNA end casts doubt on the J call. CDR3 length equals 14 residues. Germline V gene sequence: CDR1 SGHVT, CDR2 SQSDAQ. The DNA for the CDR3 is TGTGCCAGCAGCCATCCAGGTCCCAATCAGCCCCAGCATTTT. Translating it yields CASSHPGPNQPQHF.

The CDR3 DNA reads as TGTGCCAGCAGATCCCTAAGGGCCCTTAGGAATGAGCAGTTCTTC. This translates into CASRSLRALRNEQFF. The chain has TRBV12-3 or TRBV12-4 and TRBJ2-1, with no clear D. The germline V and J ends were trimmed by 6 bases and 7 bases, with 19 bases remaining between them. The CDR3 is made up of 15 amino acids.

Only a few counts were recorded for this clonotype. This sequence joins TRBV4-3 and TRBJ2-2; no definite D call. Trimming stripped 3 bases from V and 0 bases from J, with 8 bases between. CDR1 is LGHNA and CDR2 is YSLEER in the germline V gene. The CDR3 totals 15 residues. CDR3 in DNA: TGCGCCAGCAGCCACGCGACTTCGAACACCGGGGAGCTGTTTTTT. Translating it yields CASSHATSNTGELFF.

This clonotype was observed many times. The gene calls are TRBV12-3 or TRBV12-4 and TRBJ1-5; maybe TRBD1 (5 bases). The CDR3 length is 13 residues. V lost 3 bases to trimming and J lost 6 bases, with 9 bases between them. CDR3 amino acids: CASSLGGGQPQHF. CDR3 DNA sequence: TGTGCCAGCAGTTTGGGGGGGGGTCAGCCCCAGCATTTT.

Ten or more counts support this clonotype. This chain uses TRBV28 with TRBJ2-7; 10 bases align to TRBD2. V lost 3 bases, J lost 3 bases, and 5 bases stayed unmatched. This CDR3 has 15 amino acids. Germline CDR1 MDHEN, CDR2 SYDVKM. The CDR3 DNA follows: TGTGCCAGCAGTTTTTCGGCTAGCGGGAGCTACGAGCAGTACTTC. Residues: CASSFSASGSYEQYF.

J is TRBJ2-3 and V is TRBV7-3; 7 bases fit TRBD2. The CDR3 extends over 17 amino acids. The V gene's germline CDR1 is SGHTA and CDR2 FQGTGA. V trimming: 4 bases; J trimming: 1 base; junction bases outside the gene matches: 11. CDR3 loop: CASSSQVQRGGTDTQYF. In DNA, the CDR3 is TGTGCCAGCAGCTCGCAGGTGCAGCGGGGAGGCACAGATACGCAGTATTTT.

This clonotype was seen more than once but under ten times. The chain uses TRBV7-2 and TRBJ2-1; the match to TRBD2 covers 7 bases. The V gene's germline CDR1 is SGHTA and CDR2 FQGNSA. The V and J ends lost 3 bases and 10 bases, in that order; junction bases with no gene match: 6. The CDR3 is 13 amino acids. In DNA form, the CDR3 reads TGTGCCAGCAGCTTGGCGGGGGTCCCCGAGCAGTTCTTC. Its translation: CASSLAGVPEQFF.

Points on this clonotype: At one boundary the junction diverges from the germline segment, which might be a read error. The chain couples TRBV7-8 to TRBJ1-2, with 7 bases lining up with TRBD1. Per the germline V gene, CDR1 is SGHVS and CDR2 is FQNEAQ. The CDR3 is 15 amino acids. The CDR3: CASSATPAGTQGEVF. The CDR3 nucleotides read TGTGCCAGCAGCGCGACACCCGCCGGGACTCAGGGGGAAGTCTTC.

This chain connects TRBV7-4 to TRBJ2-1; the match to TRBD2 covers 9 bases. The J call may be wrong; the DNA end is better matched by TRBJ2-7. CDR1 and CDR2 (germline): SGHVT, SQSDAQ. This CDR3 spans 16 amino acids. The CDR3 reads CASSLASSGKLYEQYF. The CDR3 nucleotides are TGTGCCAGCAGCTTAGCGTCTAGCGGGAAACTCTACGAGCAGTACTTC.

This clonotype was seen only once. The chain links TRBV12-3 or TRBV12-4 to TRBJ2-6; D is unclear. V lost 3 bases to trimming and J lost 2 bases, with 14 bases between them. The CDR3 is made up of 17 amino acids. The CDR3 DNA sequence: TGTGCCAGCAGTTTTTATCGGTGGGCCCCTGGGGCCAACGTCCTGACTTTC. Its protein product is CASSFYRWAPGANVLTF.

This sequence joins TRBV7-2 and TRBJ2-5; 12 positions match TRBD2. The J call may be faulty, since TRBJ2-7 better matches the DNA end. The CDR3 is made up of 16 amino acids. Per the germline V gene, CDR1 is SGHTA and CDR2 is FQGNSA. The CDR3 is CASRKTSGSVSYEQYF. The CDR3 DNA sequence: TGTGCCAGCAGGAAGACTAGCGGGAGTGTGTCCTACGAGCAGTACTTC.

The chain combines TRBV7-2 with TRBJ2-6; tentatively, D is TRBD2 (7 bases). TRBJ2-7 matches the DNA end more closely, so the J call is doubtful. CDR3 length equals 13 residues. Germline V gene lookup returns CDR1 SGHTA and CDR2 FQGNSA. CDR3 sequence reads: CASRGASSYEQYF. CDR3 nucleotides: TGTGCCAGCCGGGGGGCTAGCTCCTACGAGCAGTACTTC.

The count of this clonotype is one. The chain joins TRBV7-9 to TRBJ2-5, with TRBD1 identical over 9 bases. The V and J ends lost 6 bases and 5 bases, in that order; junction bases with no gene match: 7. This CDR3 region has 14 residues. Germline CDR1 SEHNR, CDR2 FQNEAQ (reference sequence). The CDR3 spells CASRQTGGYETQYF. CDR3 nucleotides: TGTGCCAGCAGACAGACAGGGGGATATGAGACCCAGTACTTC.

The chain combines TRBV6-2 or TRBV6-3 with TRBJ2-7; possibly TRBD1 for D (5 bases). The closer fit of TRBJ2-5 to the DNA end suggests the J call may be wrong. CDR3 length: 15 residues. Germline V gene data show CDR1 as MNHEY and CDR2 as SVGEGT. CDR3 loop: CASNQDSPGSQTQYF. The CDR3, as DNA: TGTGCCAGCAATCAAGACAGTCCGGGCAGCCAGACCCAGTACTTC.

The gene calls are TRBV11-3 and TRBJ2-1, with D tentatively TRBD2 (6 bases). Germline CDR1 is SGHNT and CDR2 is YENEEA. Trimming took off 0 bases at V and 12 bases at J, with 9 bases between the two ends. The CDR3 sequence is 12 residues long. In DNA form, the CDR3 reads TGTGCCAGCAGCTTAGATCCTAGCGTGCAGTTCTTC. Its protein is CASSLDPSVQFF.

To note about this clonotype: The conserved final phenylalanine or tryptophan is absent from the CDR3, which likely points to a read error. The DNA is omitted, as the CDR3 cannot be located on it reliably, and the CDR3 follows TCRdb's listing. The CDR3 sequence: CASSDSSGRSSETQYFGS. This chain joins TRBV28 and TRBJ2-5; the DNA was not compared with TRBD2, the D call given in the table. The CDR3 has 18 amino acids, counting both end residues. CDR1 MDHEN and CDR2 SYDVKM come from the germline V gene.

This clonotype was observed at least ten times. This chain joins TRBV5-1 and TRBJ2-5, with D possibly being TRBD2 (6 bases). The DNA end is more similar to TRBJ2-7, so the J call may be wrong. CDR1 is SGHRS and CDR2 is YFSETQ in the germline V gene. This CDR3 region has 13 residues. The CDR3 reads CASSFGGTYEQYF. For the CDR3, the DNA is TGCGCCAGCAGCTTTGGCGGGACCTACGAGCAGTACTTC.

This clonotype appeared many times. The V and J genes are TRBV7-8 and TRBJ2-5; D not certain. Trimming removed 3 bases at V and 4 bases at J, with 3 bases between. Germline V CDR1 and CDR2: SGHVS, FQNEAQ. The CDR3 spans 11 residues. The CDR3 loop reads CASSFTETQYF. The CDR3, as DNA: TGTGCCAGCAGCTTTACAGAGACCCAGTACTTC. The whole variable domain, remainder taken from reference TRBV7-8 and TRBJ2-5, is GAGVSQSPRYKVAKRGQDVALRCDPISGHVSLFWYQQALGQGPEFLTYFQNEAQLDKSGLPSDRFFAERPEGSVSTLKIQRTQQEDSAVYLCASSFTETQYFGPGTRLLVL.

This clonotype was picked up a small number of times. The J gene is TRBJ2-5, the V gene TRBV7-6; D is undetermined. CDR1 SGHVS and CDR2 FNYEAQ come from the germline V gene. This CDR3 is 13 amino acids long. Between the trimmed V and J ends, which lost 4 bases and 2 bases, there was a span of 8 bases. CDR3 residues: CASSWGRQETQYF. In DNA form, the CDR3 reads TGTGCCAGCAGCTGGGGTAGGCAAGAGACCCAGTACTTC.

Details on this clonotype: Relative to the germline gene, one junction end is altered; a read error may explain this. This chain links TRBV11-2 with TRBJ2-3; 9 nucleotides agree with TRBD2. The CDR3 contains 17 residues. Germline CDR1 and CDR2: SGHAT and FQNNGV. DNA for the CDR3: TGTGCCAGCAACTTAGGGGTAGCGGGGGAGACCACAGATACGCAGTATTTT. Encoded protein: CASNLGVAGETTDTQYF.

This clonotype is judged medium-sized. This may arise from a read error, as a much more abundant clone is one base away. The chain combines TRBV7-2 with TRBJ2-5; 8 bases are shared with TRBD2. From germline, CDR1 is SGHTA and CDR2 FQGNSA. CDR3 size: 16 residues. V lost 3 bases to trimming and J lost 11 bases; unmatched junction nucleotides: 17. As DNA, the CDR3 is TGTGCCAGCAGCTTCCTAGCGGGCCGTGGGGCCAATGAGCAGTACTTC. Its protein product is CASSFLAGRGANEQYF.

V usage is TRBV27 and J usage is TRBJ2-3; D gene unclear. The assigned J gene may be wrong: the sequence end matches TRBJ1-1 better. Looked up from germline, CDR1 is MNHEY and CDR2 is SMNVEV (reference sequence). The CDR3 has 14 amino acids. CDR3 in DNA: TGTGCCAGCGCCTGGGGTTTCGGAAACACTGAAGCTTTCTTT. Its protein product is CASAWGFGNTEAFF.